This T cell receptor (beta chain) came from a study of blood T cell repertoires in COVID-19. Across the study: COVID-19 samples from acute and convalescent phases originated in the United States, Italy and Spain.

Germline assignment: CDR1 MNHEY and CDR2 SVGAGI. This CDR3 has 13 residues. The V gene lost 0 bases and the J gene lost 8 bases, with 10 bases spanning the gap. Per the study methods: Reference gene primer amplification gave nucleated cell count estimates. Only in-frame clones appear in the TCRdb table, and some are missing; sequencing was by immunoSEQ multiplex PCR. The DNA gave D and trimming, while V, J and clone size come from that table. In the table there are more than 200,000 clones, around 81% of which are singletons. The sample comprised PBMCs or T cells enriched from blood (not recorded which). This sequence was found in a man aged 30 to 45 with acute COVID-19. The chain has TRBV6-5 and TRBJ1-2; D gene uncertain. The CDR3: CASSYSENTGYTF. For the CDR3, the DNA is TGTGCCAGCAGTTACTCAGAAAACACCGGCTACACCTTC.